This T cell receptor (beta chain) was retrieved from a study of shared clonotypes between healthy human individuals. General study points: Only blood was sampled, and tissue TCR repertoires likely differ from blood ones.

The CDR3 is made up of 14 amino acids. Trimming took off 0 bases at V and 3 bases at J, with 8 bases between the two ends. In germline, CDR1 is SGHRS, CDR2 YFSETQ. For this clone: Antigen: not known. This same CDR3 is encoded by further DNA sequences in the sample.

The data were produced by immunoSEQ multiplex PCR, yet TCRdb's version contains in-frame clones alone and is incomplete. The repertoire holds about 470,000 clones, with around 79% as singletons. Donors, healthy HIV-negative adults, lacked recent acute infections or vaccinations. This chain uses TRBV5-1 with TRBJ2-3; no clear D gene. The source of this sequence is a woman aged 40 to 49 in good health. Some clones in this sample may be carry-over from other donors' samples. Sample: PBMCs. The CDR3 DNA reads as TGCGCCAGCAGCTTGGGTGGGCCGACAGATACGCAGTATTTT. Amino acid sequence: CASSLGGPTDTQYF.